The clone carrying this T cell receptor (beta chain) was picked up many times. Its target is not known. The CDR3 is 15 amino acids. V lost 8 bases to trimming and J lost 3 bases; unmatched junction nucleotides: 13. Looked up from germline, CDR1 is MDHEN and CDR2 is SYDVKM. This sample is part of a study of early T cells in non-severe SARS-CoV-2 infection. Points from the study as a whole: Reliance on VDJdb matching favored anti-spike CD8 responses; private and CD4 specificities were missed.

TCRdb re-called the 5' RACE reads through MiXCR, storing one row per CDR3 protein. The data contain more than 45,000 distinct CDR3 sequences, over 5% of them seen just once; the ten biggest clones take up roughly 6.9%. This clonotype was obtained from an adult who was a healthcare worker with PCR-confirmed SARS-CoV-2 infection or an uninfected control (not recorded which). Sequenced material: whole blood, taken at baseline. V usage is TRBV28 and J usage is TRBJ2-7; 7 bases fit TRBD1. CDR3 residues: CASLSPKGQLYEQYF. The DNA of the CDR3 is TGTGCCAGCCTATCCCCAAAGGGACAGCTCTACGAGCAGTACTTC.